This T cell receptor (beta chain) was sequenced for a study of blood T cells in healthy people across ages. V was pared by 0 bases and J by 5 bases, with 14 bases between. Germline-derived CDR1 and CDR2 are DFQATT and SNEGSKA (reference sequence). The CDR3 spans 15 residues. The use of a sample-barcoded 5' primer and a J-beta primer mix characterized a second PCR of roughly 6 to 11 cycles. TCRdb recomputed calls from the 5' RACE reads with MiXCR, one row per CDR3 protein. The sample carries roughly 790,000 distinct CDR3 sequences, roughly 44% recorded once. Isolation yielded PBMCs, at least 7 million per sample, in every case.

The specimen sequenced was blood. This sequence was found in a woman aged 55-69 years in good health. The J gene is TRBJ2-1, the V gene TRBV20-1, with a weak D call TRBD2 (6 bases). Here the CDR3 reads CSARELAEKNNEQFF. In DNA, the CDR3 is TGCAGTGCTAGAGAACTAGCCGAGAAAAACAATGAGCAGTTCTTC.